This record covers a single T cell receptor beta chain. This clonotype was seen at least ten times. What this receptor recognizes is not known. No per-base quality is available; no much larger clone lies one base away. From cysteine to phenylalanine, the CDR3 is 13 amino acids long. The only DNA kept is the CDR3, 39 bases in frame from the first base. A distance of 10 bases separates the germline ends of V and J, which lose 3 bases and 5 bases respectively. The data stem from a study of T cell repertoires in cytomegalovirus infection (dated by TCRdb to about 2019). Regarding the research as a whole: Donor HLA type was relevant to the analysis, as public TCR beta signatures indicated carriage of CMV infection together with the matching HLA type.

Sequencing relied on an Illumina HiSeq 1500. TCRdb cleaned the public reads at Q25 with fastp, built clones with MiXCR and kept in-frame beta chains. Each CDR3 protein appears once, grouped with its most common genes and DNA. The sample yields approximately 97,000 distinct CDR3 sequences; 16% were counted once. The ten largest clonotypes hold 8% of the sample. General findings and caveats noted by the study authors: In both this cohort and an independent cohort of several hundred donors, the cumulative frequency of public TCR beta family members distinguished carriers of CMV infection plus the relevant HLA type. The ex vivo response was dominated by HLA-C-restricted CMV-specific TCR beta clonotypes, and the single most frequent clonotype in two of eight donors was supplied by these HLA-C-restricted clonotypes.

This TCR was sampled from a human donor in good health (CMV status not recorded). Some clones in this sample may be carry-over from other donors' samples. The chain is made from TRBV12-3 or TRBV12-4 and TRBJ1-2; TRBD1 might be the D gene, on 5 matching bases. The sample comprised PBMCs. The CDR3 region reads CASSFNQGYGYTF. The bases read TGTGCCAGCAGTTTTAACCAGGGTTATGGCTACACCTTC.